This paragraph covers one T cell receptor (beta chain) sequence. The data were taken from a study of technical replicates of blood from several donors. This CDR3 is 13 amino acids long. CDR1 MRHNA and CDR2 SNTAGT come from the germline V gene. Between the trimmed V and J ends, which lost 4 bases and 4 bases, there was a span of 10 bases. This table comes from immunoSEQ multiplex PCR, and its TCRdb copy is limited to in-frame clones, with some not included. The table includes about 70,000 clones, just under 97% detected once. This sequence was found in a human donor in good health. The J gene is TRBJ2-5, the V gene TRBV6-4; D possibly corresponds to TRBD2 (5 bases). Source material: T cells isolated from PBMCs. The DNA of the CDR3 is TGTGCCAGCAGTGTGGACTCGGGAGAGACCCAGTACTTC. This codes for CASSVDSGETQYF.